This entry lists 16 T cell receptor beta chains sequenced from one sample in a study of shared clonotypes between healthy human individuals. The method was immunoSEQ multiplex PCR; TCRdb's version includes in-frame clones alone and lacks a portion of them. The sample records 1.5 million to 2.5 million clones, approximately 94% being singletons. Naive CD8 isolation took CD45RO-negative cells positively selected for CCR7 and excluded terminally differentiated effector memory CD45RA+ cells. Sequencing was carried out using naive CD8+ T cells sorted from blood. These receptors originate from a young man in good health.

This clone came up a few times. The V and J genes are TRBV7-9 and TRBJ1-6, with 9 bases aligning to TRBD1. Germline assignment: CDR1 SEHNR and CDR2 FQNEAQ (reference sequence). This CDR3 comprises 13 residues. V shed 5 bases, J shed 10 bases, and the junction held 3 bases outside the gene matches. CDR3 sequence: CASSPTGGSPLHF. The CDR3 DNA reads as TGTGCCAGCAGCCCGACAGGGGGATCACCCCTCCACTTT.

The table lists this clone with a count of one. The same CDR3 is also encoded by other DNA sequences in this sample. The chain combines TRBV15 with TRBJ2-2, with D possibly being TRBD2 (5 bases). Germline V CDR1 and CDR2: LNHNV, YYDKDF (reference sequence). V gave up 5 bases and J gave up 7 bases, with 8 bases separating them. The CDR3 covers 12 residues. The CDR3 spells CATSLGSGELFF. The CDR3 nucleotides read TGTGCCACCAGCCTGGGGAGCGGGGAGCTGTTTTTT.

Points on this clone: The sample carries other DNA sequences with the same CDR3. The chain uses TRBV30 and TRBJ2-7; 11 nucleotides match TRBD1. This CDR3 spans 12 amino acids. Trimming cost V 5 bases and J 4 bases; bases outside gene matches: 1. CDR1 is GTSNPN and CDR2 is SVGIG in the germline V gene (reference sequence). The CDR3 sequence: CAWGQGAYEQYF. CDR3 bases: TGTGCCTGGGGACAGGGGGCTTACGAGCAGTACTTC.

V gene TRBV9 combines with J gene TRBJ2-3; 10 bases are shared with TRBD2. Germline trimming cut 3 bases from V and 4 bases from J; bases unmatched to any gene: 5. This CDR3 is built from 15 residues. CDR1 SGDLS and CDR2 YYNGEE come from the germline V gene. The CDR3 region has the DNA TGTGCCAGCAGCGCCCTAGCGGGAGTCCCAGATACGCAGTATTTT. Amino acids: CASSALAGVPDTQYF.

This chain connects TRBV7-9 to TRBJ2-7; 10 nucleotides line up with TRBD2. The CDR3 has 14 residues. With 5 bases clipped from V and 0 bases from J, the junction kept 1 base outside the gene matches. The germline gives CDR1 SEHNR, CDR2 FQNEAQ (reference sequence). CDR3 nucleotides: TGTGCCAGCAGCGGACTAGCGGACTCCTACGAGCAGTACTTC. Translating it yields CASSGLADSYEQYF.

The chain uses TRBV5-8 and TRBJ1-5; D is undetermined. Germline CDR1 is SGHTS and CDR2 is YDEGEE. The CDR3 sequence is 17 residues long. Trimming left V 4 bases short and J 1 base short, with 18 bases between. Here the CDR3 reads CASSPNQNVWSNQPQHF. In nucleotides, the CDR3 is TGTGCCAGCAGCCCCAACCAAAACGTGTGGAGCAATCAGCCCCAGCATTTT. Using reference TRBV5-8 and TRBJ1-5 for the parts outside the CDR3, the full variable domain is EAGVTQSPTHLIKTRGQQATLRCSPISGHTSVYWYQQALGLGLQFLLWYDEGEERNRGNFPPRFSGRQFPNYSSELNVNALELEDSALYLCASSPNQNVWSNQPQHFGDGTRLSIL.

The CDR3: CASSDGFLAGGHPGELFF. The CDR3 DNA reads as TGTGCCAGCAGCGACGGGTTTCTAGCGGGAGGGCACCCCGGGGAGCTGTTTTTT. The chain carries TRBV5-5 and TRBJ2-2, with TRBD2 identical over 12 bases. V shed 4 bases, J shed 6 bases, and the junction held 13 bases outside the gene matches. The CDR3 length is 18 residues. Germline-derived CDR1 and CDR2 are SGHKS and YYEKEE (reference sequence).

The V and J genes are TRBV5-1 and TRBJ2-7; 8 positions match TRBD1. V shed 5 bases and J 5 bases; nucleotides not matched to a gene: 6. Germline lookup yields CDR1 SGHRS and CDR2 YFSETQ. The CDR3 loop spans 13 amino acids. The CDR3 region is CASSWTGHNEQYF. CDR3 nucleotides: TGCGCCAGCAGTTGGACAGGGCACAACGAGCAGTACTTC.

The chain couples TRBV2 to TRBJ2-7; D call uncertain. The length of the CDR3 is 15 residues. From germline, CDR1 is SNHLY and CDR2 FYNNEI. V shed 5 bases and J shed 1 base, with 15 bases lying between them. The CDR3, as DNA: TGTGCCAGCAGTCCGCCAACATACCTGTCCTACGAGCAGTACTTC. It translates to CASSPPTYLSYEQYF.

The chain couples TRBV30 to TRBJ1-5, with TRBD1 identical over 9 bases. CDR3 length equals 16 residues. Germline V gene lookup returns CDR1 GTSNPN and CDR2 SVGIG (reference sequence). Losses at the gene ends were 1 base for V and 4 bases for J; bases not matched to a gene: 8. CDR3 bases: TGTGCCTGGAGTGCCCGGGGGACAGGGCTTAATCAGCCCCAGCATTTT. It encodes CAWSARGTGLNQPQHF.

The chain couples TRBV27 to TRBJ2-7; D gene unclear. CDR1 and CDR2 (germline): MNHEY, SMNVEV (reference sequence). V was pared by 3 bases and J by 6 bases, with 12 bases between. CDR3 length: 13 amino acids. CDR3 sequence reads: CASSFGRRSEQYF. The CDR3 DNA follows: TGTGCCAGCAGTTTCGGCAGGCGAAGCGAGCAGTACTTC.

V and J are TRBV11-2 and TRBJ2-7; 13 nucleotides agree with TRBD2. V lost 2 bases to trimming and J lost 3 bases; unmatched junction nucleotides: 7. There are 17 residues in the CDR3. Germline V CDR1 and CDR2: SGHAT, FQNNGV. In DNA, the CDR3 is TGTGCCAGCAGCTTACGGGGACTAGCGGGACTTAACTACGAGCAGTACTTC. Translation gives CASSLRGLAGLNYEQYF.

The chain links TRBV6-1 to TRBJ1-3, with D perhaps matching TRBD1 (5 bases). V was shortened by 7 bases and J by 3 bases, with 16 bases between the two germline ends. This CDR3 is 15 amino acids long. Germline V lookup: CDR1 MNHNS, CDR2 SASEGT. CDR3 DNA sequence: TGTGCCAGCAATGATCTAGGGGTTAATGGAAACACCATATATTTT. Protein product: CASNDLGVNGNTIYF.

This chain uses TRBV25-1 with TRBJ2-1, with a possible D match to TRBD1 (6 bases). V was clipped by 1 base and J by 2 bases, with 9 bases between them. Germline values: CDR1 MGHDK, CDR2 SYGVNS. The CDR3 consists of 15 residues. DNA for the CDR3: TGTGCCAGCAGTGAATGGGGGACAACCTACAATGAGCAGTTCTTC. Protein: CASSEWGTTYNEQFF.

The CDR3 nucleotides read TGTGCCATCAGTGGGGACAGGGAAGCTTTCTTT. Protein product: CAISGDREAFF. V and J are TRBV10-3 and TRBJ1-1; TRBD1 matches at 8 bases. Germline V gene sequence: CDR1 ENHRY, CDR2 SYGVKD. The CDR3 contains 11 residues. V shed 4 bases, J shed 8 bases, and the junction held 0 bases outside the gene matches.

This rearrangement joins TRBV7-6 to TRBJ2-2; TRBD1 might be the D (6 bases). V lost 5 bases and J lost 4, with 17 bases in between. CDR3 size: 16 residues. The germline V gene encodes CDR1 SGHVS and CDR2 FNYEAQ. CDR3 sequence (DNA): TGTGCCAGCAGCGAGTCCGCCGGGACAATCACCGGGGAGCTGTTTTTT. Translation: CASSESAGTITGELFF. The whole variable domain, filled in from reference TRBV7-6 and TRBJ2-2, reads GAGVSQSPRYKVTKRGQDVALRCDPISGHVSLYWYRQALGQGPEFLTYFNYEAQQDKSGLPNDRFSAERPEGSISTLTIQRTEQRDSAMYRCASSESAGTITGELFFGEGSRLTVL.